This record concerns one T cell receptor (beta chain) sequence. Its specific antigen is unknown. There are no base qualities to consult, and no much larger clone falls within one base. From the cysteine up to the phenylalanine, the CDR3 has a length of 13 residues. Only the CDR3 portion is preserved as DNA: 39 bases, with reading frame beginning at the first base. Relative to germline, V is missing 10 bases and J is missing 6 bases, with 9 bases of the junction outside any gene match. The germline V gene supplies CDR1 MDHEN and CDR2 SYDVKM. These data are taken from a study of regulatory T cells in long-lasting Graves disease (dated by TCRdb to the early 2020s). Regarding the complete study: Newly diagnosed Graves' disease patients had taken antithyroid drugs for less than 3 months. Patients with persistent Graves' disease were compared with patients with newly diagnosed Graves' disease using TCR sequencing and RNA sequencing of peripheral blood. The study took place in China and was registered as a clinical trial. A total of roughly 33 samples were covered by TCR sequencing, comprising approximately 13 persistent and around 20 newly diagnosed Graves' disease patients. Findings and caveats that apply to the study as a whole: Persistent Graves' disease patients showed lower TCR Shannon entropy and fewer highly expanded clones than newly diagnosed patients, suggesting clonal expansion. TRBV28, TRBJ1-2 and TRBJ2-5 were preferentially used in persistent disease, while TRBV20-1 and TRBJ2-1 were favored in newly diagnosed disease. The study examined only peripheral blood because the primary lesion, thyroid tissue, could not be accessed. Persistent patients shared more public clonotypes among themselves (around 2,500) than newly diagnosed patients did (nearly 1,000). Sequencing and analysis were restricted to the TCR beta chain. The small sample size was acknowledged by the authors as a limitation that may reduce accuracy.

The library relied on multiplex PCR. For sequencing, an Illumina HiSeq 4000 was employed. TCR beta libraries were built with iRepertoire HTBI primers and Arm-PCR amplification of CDR3 regions. PCR products were gel purified before sequencing. Under the source paper's analysis protocol: A total of 62 TRBV and some 15 TRBJ segments were identified across samples and were used for gene usage analysis of CDR3 amino acid clonotypes. Filtered high-quality paired reads were merged into contigs using COPE and FqMerger. Contigs were aligned with BLAST to IMGT TRBV, TRBD and TRBJ reference genes, and CDR3 was defined per IMGT. Clonotypes above 0.1% frequency were classified as highly expanded clones. Repertoire diversity was measured by Shannon entropy, and V-J evenness by the Gini coefficient. A clonotype found in more than one individual was treated as public. The public reads were reprocessed in TCRdb via fastp at Q25 and MiXCR, keeping in-frame beta chains. Records with the same CDR3 protein are collapsed into one entry carrying the most frequent genes and DNA. TCRdb's processing, not the authors' own work, is the source of the V and J calls. The sample table shows around 480,000 distinct CDR3 sequences, and 15% to 20% are seen once. 10% to 15% of the sample comes from the top ten.

Reading the label with the study, this specimen's time point is: newly diagnosed GD, antithyroid drugs for less than 3 months. For both TCR sequencing and RNA sequencing, RNA was extracted from PBMCs in TRIzol. The diagnosis of Graves' disease was made according to American Thyroid Association guidelines. Patients were recruited from an endocrinology department in Xi'an, China. Each patient gave 7.5 to 10 milliliters of peripheral blood, collected in an EDTA anticoagulant tube. PBMCs were isolated by Ficoll Paque Plus density gradient separation without further T cell sorting. An Agilent 2100 Bioanalyzer and agarose gel were used to check RNA quality, while a NanoDrop 2000 measured RNA concentration. This same sample was also taken into another study, of T cells in Graves' hyperthyroidism and ophthalmopathy. The second source states: Graves' hyperthyroidism was defined as stable when no progression to ophthalmopathy occurred over 18 months of follow-up. Hyperthyroidism patients were aged 18 to 65 years and newly diagnosed, with disease duration of less than 2 months. Any patient with an uncontrolled infection, another autoimmune disease, pregnancy or lactation was excluded. Clinical symptoms, serum thyroxine and TRAb, thyroid ultrasound, and orbital computed tomography formed the basis for the diagnoses. A first-round RT-PCR of the TCR CDR3 used the HTBI primer set with the Qiagen OneStep RT-PCR kit. Most expanded thyroid clonotypes (frequency above 0.001) were also found in blood, which suggests that blood repertoires may mirror thyroid immune responses. A model built on a 13 V-J signature distinguished ophthalmopathy from stable hyperthyroidism, reaching 85% to 90% sensitivity and approximately 83% specificity in cross-validation and 80%/75% in testing. In validation, progression to ophthalmopathy was predicted by the model with 70.59% sensitivity and 72% to 85% specificity, a median of about 6 months before onset. A discovery cohort of about a hundred patients, approximately 44 with Graves' ophthalmopathy and roughly 59 with stable Graves' hyperthyroidism, was used to find distinguishing TCR V-J signatures. Prospective prediction of ophthalmopathy was tested in an independent validation cohort consisting of 18 to 20 hyperthyroidism patients and approximately 16 patients who later progressed to ophthalmopathy. The approximately 100 discovery patients were divided at random into training and test sets in a 7:3 ratio. In roughly six Graves' hyperthyroidism patients, the study also compared T-cell repertoires from thyroid tissue with T-cell repertoires from blood. Following sampling, methimazole starting at 30 mg daily was given to hyperthyroidism patients, and high-dose intravenous methylprednisolone was given to ophthalmopathy patients. The libraries were constructed in a second round of multiplex PCR and then size-selected and purified. Libraries were sequenced paired-end with 100 bp reads on an Illumina HiSeq2000. SOAPnuke was used to process the raw data, removing reads that contained adapters or uncalled bases, had a mean Phred below 15, or lacked an exact match to the constant primer or identifier. High-quality paired reads were merged with COPE v1.2.5, and unique nucleotide sequences were defined as clonotypes. Clonotypes were aligned to IMGT TRBV, TRBD and TRBJ reference segments using MiTCR v1.1. The analysis was restricted to V-J combinations with a frequency above 0.0001, which together covered 99.2% of the repertoires. The TCS score was defined as the ratio of F50 (clonal expansion) to E x V (chaos), calculated using BLOSUM62-based TCRdist between CDR3 peptides within each V-J. Welch's t-statistics and random forest reduced 450 to 600 V-J features to about 12, which were used in a naive Bayes classifier (R e1071). No statistical method was used to set the sample size in advance, and investigators knew the group allocation. TCR Vbeta CDR3 sequencing of 130 to 150 peripheral blood samples (around 45 ophthalmopathy, roughly 72 hyperthyroidism and approximately 17 progressor patients) is reported in the paper.

The sequence derives from a middle-aged man with Graves disease. Donor details come from another sample of the same person, matched by shared clones. This specimen consisted of peripheral blood mononuclear cells (PBMCs), obtained at new diagnosis, from a patient treated with antithyroid drugs. The rearranged chain carries TRBV28 and TRBJ2-7, and 10 junction bases match TRBD2. DNA sequence: TGTGCCACCCGCCTAGCGGGAGTGGGCGAGCAGTACTTC. The translation is CATRLAGVGEQYF.